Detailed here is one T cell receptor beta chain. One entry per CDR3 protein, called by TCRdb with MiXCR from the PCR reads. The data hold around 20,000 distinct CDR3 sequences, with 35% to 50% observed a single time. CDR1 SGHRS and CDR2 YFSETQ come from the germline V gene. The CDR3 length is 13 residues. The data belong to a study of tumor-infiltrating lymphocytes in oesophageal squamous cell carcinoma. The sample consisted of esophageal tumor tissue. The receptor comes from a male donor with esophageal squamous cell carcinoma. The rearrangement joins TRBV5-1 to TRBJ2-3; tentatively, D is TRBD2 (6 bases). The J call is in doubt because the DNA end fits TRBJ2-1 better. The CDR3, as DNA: TGCGCCAGCAGGGGAGGCGAATTCAATGAGCAGTTCTTC. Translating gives CASRGGEFNEQFF.